The clone carrying this T cell receptor (beta chain) was seen more than once but under ten times. What it binds is not known. Whereas donors were nominally healthy upon sampling, unrecorded immune exposures were probable. This record comes from a study of cytomegalovirus exposure and HLA in healthy donors. The study's findings and limits: Some TCR beta chains (164 of them) were listed as cytomegalovirus-associated.

Trimming cost V 5 bases and J 2 bases, with 14 bases left between them. The CDR3 length is 15 residues. Germline V gene lookup returns CDR1 PRHDT and CDR2 FYEKMQ (reference sequence). The primer mix had 60 Vbeta and 13 Jbeta primers. Assay used: immunoSEQ multiplex PCR; TCRdb lists only in-frame clones, some missing. The table records around 100,000 clones, approximately 60% of them present only once. The sample taken for sequencing was PBMCs. The receptor was isolated from a woman aged 30 to 39 in good health and CMV-seronegative. The V call is TRBV13, the J call TRBJ2-3, with TRBD2 as a possible D gene (6 bases). CDR3 coding DNA: TGTGCCAGCAGCCCAAGACTAGAGAACACAGATACGCAGTATTTT. Protein: CASSPRLENTDTQYF.